This is a list of T cell receptor beta chains from one sample in a study of early T cells in non-severe SARS-CoV-2 infection. From the 5' RACE reads, TCRdb called clonotypes with MiXCR, one entry per CDR3 protein. The sample yields about 47,000 distinct CDR3 sequences, 8% to 13% seen once. Sequencing was performed on whole blood. These receptors originate from an adult who was a healthcare worker with PCR-confirmed SARS-CoV-2 infection or an uninfected control (not recorded which). Each CDR3 is given with its conserved first and last residue. The D gene is left open where the match is weak. The size entry is marked missing in some rows and otherwise reads once, few, many or a size class.

j_call	clone_size	d_call	cdr3_length	v_call	cdr3_aa	cdr3_nt
TRBJ2-3	many	NA	16	TRBV11-2	CASSPEPNRARDTQYF	TGTGCCAGCAGCCCCGAACCGAACCGAGCTAGAGATACGCAGTATTTT
TRBJ1-5	once	NA	17	TRBV20-1	CSASLFMVASSNQPQHF	TGCAGTGCTAGCCTTTTTATGGTGGCCTCTAGCAATCAGCCCCAGCATTTT
TRBJ1-5	NA	NA	13	TRBV5-4	CASSSDGMGPQHF	TGTGCCAGCAGCTCAGACGGCATGGGGCCCCAGCATTTT
TRBJ2-1	few	NA	14	TRBV29-1	CSVEGGLHDNEQFF	TGCAGCGTTGAAGGGGGACTGCACGACAATGAGCAGTTCTTC
TRBJ2-3	NA	NA	14	TRBV20-1	CSAQERSSTDTQYF	TGCAGTGCCCAAGAGCGAAGTAGCACAGATACGCAGTATTTT
TRBJ1-4	few	TRBD1	14	TRBV18	CASSPYRGHEKLFF	TGTGCCAGCTCACCTTACAGGGGCCACGAAAAACTGTTTTTT
TRBJ2-7	NA	NA	14	TRBV28	CASSKKGGSYEQYF	TGTGCCAGCAGCAAAAAGGGGGGCAGCTACGAGCAGTACTTC
TRBJ2-1	few	TRBD2	12	TRBV6-1	CASTGGDNEQFF	TGTGCCAGCACCGGGGGGGACAATGAGCAGTTCTTC
TRBJ2-3	many	NA	13	TRBV6-2/TRBV6-3	CASTAHTADTQYF	TGTGCCAGCACCGCACACACAGCAGATACGCAGTATTTT
TRBJ2-3	few	NA	17	TRBV7-8	CASRTTIGGVKPDTQYF	TGTGCCAGCAGGACCACAATAGGGGGTGTGAAGCCAGATACGCAGTATTTT
TRBJ2-7	many	NA	14	TRBV7-2	CASSLGPETYEQYF	TGTGCCAGCAGCTTAGGGCCGGAAACCTACGAGCAGTACTTC
TRBJ2-7	few	NA	14	TRBV11-1	CASSPKSTVYEQYF	TGTGCCAGCAGCCCCAAATCGACCGTCTACGAGCAGTACTTC
TRBJ2-7	many	TRBD2	15	TRBV11-2	CASSRTGTSGYEQYF	TGTGCCAGCAGCCGAACAGGGACTAGCGGCTACGAGCAGTACTTC
TRBJ2-2	few	NA	15	TRBV7-2	CASSRAQIGTGELFF	TGTGCCAGCAGCCGAGCCCAAATAGGTACCGGGGAGCTGTTTTTT
TRBJ1-4	many	NA	16	TRBV3-1	CASSQGMSETNEKLFF	TGTGCCAGCAGCCAAGGGATGAGCGAAACTAATGAAAAACTGTTTTTT
TRBJ2-1	NA	NA	15	TRBV4-3	CASSQDVANYNEQFF	TGCGCCAGCAGCCAAGATGTAGCGAACTACAATGAGCAGTTCTTC
TRBJ2-5	many	TRBD2	16	TRBV20-1	CSAKRGGLREGETQYF	TGCAGTGCGAAGCGGGGGGGTTTAAGAGAAGGAGAGACCCAGTACTTC
TRBJ2-2	NA	NA	16	TRBV10-3	CAISESRDSFTGELFF	TGTGCCATCAGTGAGTCCCGGGACTCTTTCACCGGGGAGCTGTTTTTT
TRBJ2-1	many	NA	15	TRBV20-1	CSASRDSRSYNEQFF	TGCAGTGCTAGCCGTGACAGCAGATCCTACAATGAGCAGTTCTTC
TRBJ1-2	many	NA	13	TRBV5-8	CASSPGLRYGYTF	TGTGCCAGCAGCCCCGGGCTCCGCTATGGCTACACCTTC
TRBJ1-4	many	NA	15	TRBV7-8	CASSFRRQPKEKLFF	TGTGCCAGCAGCTTTCGTAGACAGCCGAAGGAAAAACTGTTTTTT
TRBJ2-7	NA	NA	14	TRBV5-8	CASSLDSAFYEQYF	TGTGCCAGCAGCTTGGACAGCGCCTTCTACGAGCAGTACTTC
TRBJ2-7	many	NA	13	TRBV24-1	CATQKGGSYEQYF	TGTGCCACCCAGAAGGGTGGCTCCTACGAGCAGTACTTC
TRBJ2-7	few	TRBD1	14	TRBV7-2	CASKRTGNSYEQYF	TGTGCCAGCAAGAGGACAGGGAACTCCTACGAGCAGTACTTC
TRBJ2-7	many	NA	11	TRBV11-2	CASSLAGKQYF	TGTGCCAGCAGCTTAGCCGGGAAACAGTACTTC
TRBJ2-7	NA	TRBD1	15	TRBV7-2	CASSLGSTGAYEQYF	TGTGCCAGCAGCCTAGGCTCAACAGGGGCCTACGAGCAGTACTTC
TRBJ2-2	NA	TRBD1	12	TRBV7-3	CASSLNRGELFF	TGTGCCAGCAGTCTGAACAGGGGCGAGCTGTTTTTT
TRBJ2-1	few	NA	13	TRBV18	CASSPLETNEQFF	TGTGCCAGCTCACCACTTGAGACGAATGAGCAGTTCTTC
TRBJ2-5	few	NA	11	TRBV7-9	CASSQSETQYF	TGTGCCAGCAGCCAATCGGAGACCCAGTACTTC
TRBJ2-1	few	NA	14	TRBV7-2	CASMQGGFYNEQFF	TGTGCCAGCATGCAGGGGGGGTTCTACAATGAGCAGTTCTTC
TRBJ2-7	many	TRBD1	15	TRBV5-1	CASSASGTGTHEQYF	TGCGCCAGCAGCGCGTCCGGGACAGGGACACACGAGCAGTACTTC
TRBJ2-7	NA	TRBD1	14	TRBV9	CASSSDRGIYEQYF	TGTGCCAGCAGCTCTGACAGGGGGATCTACGAGCAGTACTTC
TRBJ1-1	many	TRBD1	14	TRBV10-2	CASRMGQGDTEAFF	TGCGCCAGCAGGATGGGACAGGGTGACACTGAAGCTTTCTTT
TRBJ2-5	few	TRBD2	15	TRBV10-3	CAISEPSAGKETQYF	TGTGCCATCAGTGAACCCTCAGCGGGGAAAGAGACCCAGTACTTC
TRBJ2-2	NA	NA	14	TRBV5-1	CASSWGHFTGELFF	TGCGCCAGCAGCTGGGGACACTTCACCGGGGAGCTGTTTTTT
TRBJ1-1	many	NA	12	TRBV24-1	CATRGDTSEAFF	TGTGCCACCAGAGGGGACACGTCTGAAGCTTTCTTT